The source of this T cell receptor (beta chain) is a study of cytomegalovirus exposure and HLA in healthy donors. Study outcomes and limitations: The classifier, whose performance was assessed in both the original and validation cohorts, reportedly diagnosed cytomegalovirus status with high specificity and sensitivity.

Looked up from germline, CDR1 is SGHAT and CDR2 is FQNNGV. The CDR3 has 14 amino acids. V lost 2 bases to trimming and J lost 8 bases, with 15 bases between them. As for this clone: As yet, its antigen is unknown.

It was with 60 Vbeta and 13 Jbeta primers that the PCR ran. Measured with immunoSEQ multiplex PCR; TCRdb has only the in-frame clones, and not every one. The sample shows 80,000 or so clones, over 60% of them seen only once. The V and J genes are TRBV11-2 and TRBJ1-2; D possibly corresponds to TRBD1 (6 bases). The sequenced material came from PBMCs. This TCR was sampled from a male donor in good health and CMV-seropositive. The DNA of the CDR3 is TGTGCCAGCAGCTTAACTCAGGGGCACTTAGGCTACACCTTC. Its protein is CASSLTQGHLGYTF.